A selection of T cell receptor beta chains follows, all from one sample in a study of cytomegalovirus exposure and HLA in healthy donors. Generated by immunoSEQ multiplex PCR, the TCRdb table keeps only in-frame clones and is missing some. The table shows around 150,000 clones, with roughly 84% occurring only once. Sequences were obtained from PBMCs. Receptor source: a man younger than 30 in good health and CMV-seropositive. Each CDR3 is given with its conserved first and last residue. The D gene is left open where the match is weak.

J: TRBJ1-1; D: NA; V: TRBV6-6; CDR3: CASTHGGENTEAFF
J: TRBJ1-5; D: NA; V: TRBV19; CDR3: CASSRIWGPNQPQHF
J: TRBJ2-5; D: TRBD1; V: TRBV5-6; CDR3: CASSLAGTGGETQYF
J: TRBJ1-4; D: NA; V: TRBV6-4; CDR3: CARQRGTSLINEKLFF
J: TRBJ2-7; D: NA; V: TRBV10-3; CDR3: CAISAIGTSSYEQYF
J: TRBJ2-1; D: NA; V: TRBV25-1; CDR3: CASTWSTYNEQFF
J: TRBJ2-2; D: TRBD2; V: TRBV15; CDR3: CATSRGTSGESGELFF
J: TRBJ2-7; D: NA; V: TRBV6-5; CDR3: CASSLGHSYEQYF
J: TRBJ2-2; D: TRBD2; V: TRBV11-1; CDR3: CASSAGLAGIGELFF
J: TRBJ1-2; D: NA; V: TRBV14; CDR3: CASSQDLARGYGYTF
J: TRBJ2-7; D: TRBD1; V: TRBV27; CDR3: CASSPGQGAYEQYF
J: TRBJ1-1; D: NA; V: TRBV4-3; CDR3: CASSQGQGQLNTEAFF
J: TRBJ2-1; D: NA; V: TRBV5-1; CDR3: CASSSATSWNEQFF
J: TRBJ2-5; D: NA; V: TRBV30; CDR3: CAWSQGPETQYF
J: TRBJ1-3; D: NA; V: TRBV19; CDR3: CASSVLGNTIYF
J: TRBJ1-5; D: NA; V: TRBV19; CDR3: CASSSFTGLDQPQHF
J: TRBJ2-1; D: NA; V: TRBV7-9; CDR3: CASSLDSSEQFF
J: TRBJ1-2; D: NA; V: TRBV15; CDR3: CATSRDLGADGYTF
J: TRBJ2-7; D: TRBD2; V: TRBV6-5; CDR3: CASSYSQRGGRNEQYF
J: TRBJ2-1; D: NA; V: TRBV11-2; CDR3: CASSLGVDGGTYNEQFF
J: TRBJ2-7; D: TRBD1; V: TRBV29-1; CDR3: CSVETGTGDEQYF
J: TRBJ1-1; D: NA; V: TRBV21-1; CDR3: CASSKREQGNTEAFF
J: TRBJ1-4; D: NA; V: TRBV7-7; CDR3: CASSLGTGENEKLFF
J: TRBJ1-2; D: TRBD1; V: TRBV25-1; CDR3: CASREDRSGYTF
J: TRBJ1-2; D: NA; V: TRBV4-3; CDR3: CASSQDLQGDYGYTF
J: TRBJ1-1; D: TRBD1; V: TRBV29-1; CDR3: CSGAGQGLTEAFF
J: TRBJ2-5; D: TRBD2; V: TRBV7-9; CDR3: CASSQEKRGAQQETQYF
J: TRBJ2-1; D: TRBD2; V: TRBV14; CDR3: CASSLLAGGIDEQFF
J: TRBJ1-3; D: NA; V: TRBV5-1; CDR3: CASSPGRGGSTIYF
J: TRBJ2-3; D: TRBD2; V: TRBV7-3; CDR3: CASSRLAGGVTDTQYF
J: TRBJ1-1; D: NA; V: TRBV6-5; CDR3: CASKQGLGTEAFF
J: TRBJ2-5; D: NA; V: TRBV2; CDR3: CASSEETSAAARETQYF
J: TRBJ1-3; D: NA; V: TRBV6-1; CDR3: CASSEQGNVENTIYF
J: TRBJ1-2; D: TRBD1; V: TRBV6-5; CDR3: CASSYSTRGNYGYTF
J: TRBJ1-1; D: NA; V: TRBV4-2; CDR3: CASSQEGANTEAFF
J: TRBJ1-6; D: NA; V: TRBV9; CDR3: CASSVGAENYNSPLHF
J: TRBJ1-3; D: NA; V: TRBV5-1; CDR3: CASSPNTVGTGNTIYF
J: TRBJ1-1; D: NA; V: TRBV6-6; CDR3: CASSPRRVEAFF
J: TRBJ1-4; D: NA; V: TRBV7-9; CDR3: CASSLPTEKLFF
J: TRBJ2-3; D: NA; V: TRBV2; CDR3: CASSQTALENTQYF
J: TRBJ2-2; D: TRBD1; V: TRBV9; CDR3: CASSTGGSTGELFF
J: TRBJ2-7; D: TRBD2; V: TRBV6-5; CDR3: CASSAPGLGQEQYF
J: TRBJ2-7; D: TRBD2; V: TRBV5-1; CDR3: CASSLIAGGLEQYF
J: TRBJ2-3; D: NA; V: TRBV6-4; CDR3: CASSDRGAPDTQYF
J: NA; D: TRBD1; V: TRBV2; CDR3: CASSWGQGVYEQYF
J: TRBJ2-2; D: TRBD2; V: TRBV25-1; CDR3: CASSDHTGLAGRAGELFF
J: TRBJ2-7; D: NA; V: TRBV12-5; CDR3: CASDRGGDYEQYF
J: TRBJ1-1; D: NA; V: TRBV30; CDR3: CAWMGGWDTEAFF
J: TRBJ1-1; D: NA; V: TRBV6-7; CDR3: CASGTGNTEAFF
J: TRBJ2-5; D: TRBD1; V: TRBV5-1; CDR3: CASSLGGDRDQYF
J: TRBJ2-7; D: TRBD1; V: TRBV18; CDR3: CASSRRDRTYEQYF
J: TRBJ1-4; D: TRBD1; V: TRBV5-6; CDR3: CASTGDREYEKLFF
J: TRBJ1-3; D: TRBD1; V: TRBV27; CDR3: CASSLGTGPSPGNTIYF
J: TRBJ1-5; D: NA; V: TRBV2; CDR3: CASSRTNSNQPQHF